A single T cell receptor beta chain is shown here with its context. Its antigen remains undetermined. No base-level quality is on record; no much larger clone is a single base apart. In Seattle, one collaborating source enrolled patients while the infection was active and tracked those patients longitudinally over the course of disease. Collaborating institutions collected whole blood in K2EDTA tubes following their own protocols. For TCRbeta analysis, collaborators shipped samples as frozen whole blood, isolated PBMCs, or DNA extracted from either of those sample types. TCRbeta CDR3 regions were amplified from genomic DNA using the immunoSEQ Assay, a bias-controlled multiplex PCR. The study's own analysis went as follows. The number of nucleated cells in each sample was estimated by amplification of reference gene primers within the assay. To quantify the absolute abundance of each unique TCRbeta CDR3 rearrangement, sequence reads were collapsed and filtered. For each sample, productive Simpson clonality was calculated as the square root of Simpson's diversity index across productive rearrangements. Drawn from immuneACCESS, this table holds only the in-frame rearrangements with V and J called that TCRdb kept. Clones are partly lost; checked studies trace under half to an unresolved V gene and leave the rest unexplained. That table is the source of V, J and clone size, and D and trimming were worked out from the DNA. This sample has 300,000 to 400,000 clones in its table, and about 90% of those were observed once. Of the sample, about 6.9% is held by the ten largest clones.

These data come from a study of blood T cell repertoires in COVID-19 (dated by TCRdb to about 2020). Concerning the study at large: The collaborator samples originated in the United States, Italy and Spain and spanned the acute and convalescent phases of COVID-19. The prospective study material was composed of cDNA or gDNA derived from T cells, B-cell-depleted T cells, or PBMCs. Subjects who had been exposed to COVID-19, were actively infected with it, or had recovered from it provided the deeply sampled blood TCRbeta repertoires that made up the dataset. The repertoires were released in a freely available public database intended as a resource for research on the immune response to SARS-CoV-2. The samples were drawn from two sources: the first 160 participants of the ongoing ImmuneRACE study, and over 1,000 subjects contributed by 6 global collaborators. A de-identified subject ID, COVID-19 status, age in years and sex were almost always included in the sample metadata. Where available, HLA class I and class II types were obtained from metadata supplied by the sample provider rather than from assay-based typing.

The paper as a whole reports these results and caveats: How much clinical and demographic metadata was included differed by source and by participant, and the metadata was provided uncurated.

Specimen: peripheral blood. The origin of this receptor is a woman in her 50s with COVID-19, enrolled during active disease.

The DNA is TGTGCCAGCAGTTCTCTAAGGGGGCAGTATAATTCACCCCTCCACTTT. Its protein reads: CASSSLRGQYNSPLHF. The chain is encoded by TRBV28 joined to TRBJ1-6, with 7 central nucleotides matching TRBD1. The CDR3, from cysteine to phenylalanine, totals 16 residues. Only the CDR3 DNA stays, 48 bases, in frame from base 1. For this chain, trimming is 4 bases at the V end and 4 bases at the J end, and the number of junction bases without a gene match is 7. CDR1 and CDR2 are read off the germline V gene as MDHEN and SYDVKM.